Each of the 5 T cell receptor beta chains below was sequenced from the same sample in a study of T cells expressing NK-cell markers. Following a re-call of the 5' RACE reads, TCRdb has one entry per CDR3 protein and lacks DNA. The table for this sample gives around 380,000 distinct CDR3 sequences. The sequenced sample was blood T cells: a sorted CD56 or NKG2C T cell subset, CD4+ or CD8+ T cells, or bulk PBMC T cells (not recorded which). The receptors were sampled from a woman between 45 and 65 years old in good health.

The chain combines TRBV30 with TRBJ2-3; TCRdb outputs TRBD1, but without DNA this stays unchecked. The CDR3 spans 15 residues. Germline CDR1 GTSNPN, CDR2 SVGIG (reference sequence). The CDR3: CAWSVVIQGPDTQYF.

This chain uses TRBV20-1 with TRBJ1-4; checking the TCRdb D call of TRBD1 is not possible without DNA. This CDR3 is built from 18 residues. Germline V gene lookup returns CDR1 DFQATT and CDR2 SNEGSKA (reference sequence). This chain's CDR3 is CSAPGQLISPATNEKLFF.

CDR3 sequence reads: CAWRDSGANVLTF. The chain employs TRBV30 and TRBJ2-6. CDR3 length: 13 residues. Germline V CDR1 and CDR2: GTSNPN, SVGIG (reference sequence).

The chain employs TRBV5-4 and TRBJ2-1; the D call of TRBD2 rests on TCRdb alone, since no DNA is present to check it. CDR3 length: 15 amino acids. CDR1 is SGHNT and CDR2 is YYREEE in the germline V gene (reference sequence). CDR3 amino acids: CASSGPGLAGVEQFF.

J is TRBJ2-1 and V is TRBV29-1; the D gene TCRdb calls, TRBD1, cannot be checked with no DNA. The CDR3 sequence is 15 residues long. CDR1 and CDR2 from the germline V gene are SQVTM and ANQGSEA. This CDR3 reads CSVEGPPGDFHEQFF.